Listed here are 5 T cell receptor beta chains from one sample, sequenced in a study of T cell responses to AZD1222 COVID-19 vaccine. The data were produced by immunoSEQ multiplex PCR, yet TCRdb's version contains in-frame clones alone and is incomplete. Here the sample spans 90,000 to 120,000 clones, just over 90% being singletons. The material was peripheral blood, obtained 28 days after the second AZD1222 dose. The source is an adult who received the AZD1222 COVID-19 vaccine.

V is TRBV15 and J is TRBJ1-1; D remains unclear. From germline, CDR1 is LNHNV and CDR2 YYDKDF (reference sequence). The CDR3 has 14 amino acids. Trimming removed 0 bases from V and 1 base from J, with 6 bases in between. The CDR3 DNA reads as TGTGCCACCAGCAGAGAGGTCAGGAACACTGAAGCTTTCTTT. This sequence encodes CATSREVRNTEAFF.

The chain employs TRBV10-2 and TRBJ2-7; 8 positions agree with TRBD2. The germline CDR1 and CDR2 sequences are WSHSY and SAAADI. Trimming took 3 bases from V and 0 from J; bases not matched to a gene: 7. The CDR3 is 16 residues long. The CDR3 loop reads CASSERLAGVSYEQYF. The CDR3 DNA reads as TGCGCCAGCAGTGAACGGCTAGCGGGCGTCTCCTACGAGCAGTACTTC.

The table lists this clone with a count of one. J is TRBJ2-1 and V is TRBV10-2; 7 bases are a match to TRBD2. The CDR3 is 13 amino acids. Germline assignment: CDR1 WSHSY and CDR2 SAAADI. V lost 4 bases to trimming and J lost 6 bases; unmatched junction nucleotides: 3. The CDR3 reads CASSGTGGNEQFF. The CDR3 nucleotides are TGCGCCAGCAGTGGGACGGGGGGCAATGAGCAGTTCTTC.

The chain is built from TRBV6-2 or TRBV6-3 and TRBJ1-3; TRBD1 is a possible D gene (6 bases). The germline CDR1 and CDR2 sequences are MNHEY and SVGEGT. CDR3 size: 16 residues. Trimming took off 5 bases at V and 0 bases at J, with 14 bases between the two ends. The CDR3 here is CASSRQVRSSGNTIYF. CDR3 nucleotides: TGTGCCAGCAGTCGACAGGTGAGAAGCTCTGGAAACACCATATATTTT.

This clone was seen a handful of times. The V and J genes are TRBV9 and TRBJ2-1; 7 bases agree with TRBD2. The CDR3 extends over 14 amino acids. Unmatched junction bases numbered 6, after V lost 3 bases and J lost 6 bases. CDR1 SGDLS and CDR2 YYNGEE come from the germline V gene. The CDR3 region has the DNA TGTGCCAGCAGCGAGGAGGGGAGGGGCAATGAGCAGTTCTTC. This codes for CASSEEGRGNEQFF.